The clone carrying this T cell receptor beta chain was found once. Its antigen is not known. Naive CD8 cells were CD45RO-negative, positively selected for CCR7, excluding terminally differentiated effector memory CD45RA+ cells. Each donor was a Caucasian adult residing in Nashville, Tennessee. V shed 2 bases and J shed 0 bases, with 8 bases lying between them. The CDR3 loop spans 14 amino acids. The germline CDR1 and CDR2 sequences are WNHNN and SYGVQD (reference sequence). The method was immunoSEQ multiplex PCR; TCRdb's version includes in-frame clones alone and lacks a portion of them. The sample lists more than 2 million clones; approximately 94% were seen once. The entry originates in a study of shared clonotypes between healthy human individuals. In the study overall: The study used three CD4 naive, three CD4 memory, two CD8 naive and one CD8 memory plate per donor. Study-level results: Non-shared clonotypes displayed generation probabilities falling below those of clonotypes present in all four donors.

This chain uses TRBV10-1 with TRBJ2-7, with a tentative D call TRBD2 (7 bases). The sequence came from a young man in good health. The sequencing sample was made of naive CD8+ T cells sorted from blood. The CDR3 sequence is CASSEAGASYEQYF. Here the CDR3 DNA reads TGCGCCAGCAGTGAGGCGGGGGCCTCCTACGAGCAGTACTTC.